The subject of this entry is one TCR beta chain. The germline V gene has CDR1 GTSNPN and CDR2 SVGIG (reference sequence). The CDR3 sequence is 13 residues long. The data were taken from a study of T cells expressing NK-cell markers. Study details: It was from sorted CD3+CD56+NKG2C+, CD3+CD56+NKG2C- and CD3+CD56-NKG2C+ T cells that TCR beta repertoires came. HCMV seropositivity marked most of the eight sequenced donors; one was seronegative.

After re-calling the 5' RACE reads, TCRdb lists one entry per CDR3 protein, DNA absent. This sample lists 350,000 to 500,000 distinct CDR3 sequences; its ten largest clones have less than 7.5%. The chain recombines TRBV30 with TRBJ2-2. The TCR was taken from a woman aged 18 to 75 in good health. Sequencing input: blood T cells: a sorted CD56 or NKG2C T cell subset, CD4+ or CD8+ T cells, or bulk PBMC T cells (not recorded which). Here the CDR3 reads CAWSLVVAGELFF.